This T cell receptor (beta chain) was documented in a study of OX40 agonist ivuxolimab in advanced cancers. Study summary: The dose-escalation cohort had hepatocellular carcinoma, melanoma, renal cell or head and neck cancer. Study observations and caveats: Near-lowest levels of clonal expansion characterized partial responders at 0.1-3.0 mg/kg. In general, CD8+ T cells held more expanded clones than CD4+ did, on average.

With respect to this clone: Its antigen is not known.

TCRdb's copy holds only in-frame clones and misses some; the assay was immunoSEQ multiplex PCR. The sample has some 21,000 clones, 70% to 90% seen once. Sequenced material: CD4+ or CD8+ T cells sorted from blood, taken in a trial of the OX40 agonist ivuxolimab. This TCR came from an adult with an advanced solid tumor such as melanoma, head and neck, liver or kidney cancer.

CDR3 loop: CASSIEPGRETQYF. For the CDR3, the DNA is TGTGCCAGTAGTATAGAACCAGGGCGAGAGACCCAGTACTTC. This rearrangement joins TRBV19 to TRBJ2-5, with TRBD1 as a possible D gene (5 bases). The CDR3 has 14 residues. CDR1 and CDR2 from the germline V gene are LNHDA and SQIVND (reference sequence). V was trimmed by 0 bases and J by 4 bases, leaving 9 bases between them.